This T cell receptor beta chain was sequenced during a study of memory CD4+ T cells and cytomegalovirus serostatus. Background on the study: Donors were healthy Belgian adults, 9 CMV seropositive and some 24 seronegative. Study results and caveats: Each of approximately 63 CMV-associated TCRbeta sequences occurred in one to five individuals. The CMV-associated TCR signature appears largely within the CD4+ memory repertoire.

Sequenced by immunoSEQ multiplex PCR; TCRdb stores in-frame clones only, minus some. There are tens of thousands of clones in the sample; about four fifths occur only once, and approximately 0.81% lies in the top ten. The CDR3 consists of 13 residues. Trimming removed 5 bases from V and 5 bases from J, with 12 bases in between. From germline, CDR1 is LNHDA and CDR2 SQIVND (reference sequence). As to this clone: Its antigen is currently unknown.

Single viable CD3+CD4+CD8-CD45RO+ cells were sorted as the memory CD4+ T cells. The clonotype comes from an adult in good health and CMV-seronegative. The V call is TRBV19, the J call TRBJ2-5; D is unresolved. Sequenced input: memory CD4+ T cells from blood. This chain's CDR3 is CASSRGRWETQYF. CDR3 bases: TGTGCCAGTAGTCGTGGCCGTTGGGAGACCCAGTACTTC. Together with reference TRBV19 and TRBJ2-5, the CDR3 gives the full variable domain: DGGITQSPKYLFRKEGQNVTLSCEQNLNHDAMYWYRQDPGQGLRLIYYSQIVNDFQKGDIAEGYSVSREKKESFPLTVTSAQKNPTAFYLCASSRGRWETQYFGPGTRLLVL.